This TCR beta chain was recorded in a study of cytomegalovirus exposure and HLA in healthy donors. Study-wide results and limits: A missense DCLRE1C variant was associated with V- and J-gene trimming of TCR beta chains in a later analysis, and an independent cohort replicated the association.

Primers for the PCR totalled 60 Vbeta and 13 Jbeta. Some clones are missing from TCRdb's copy, which holds only in-frame ones; the method was immunoSEQ multiplex PCR. The repertoire holds approximately 110,000 clones, with 82% as singletons. The count of this clone is one. Antigen specificity is unknown. There are 17 residues in the CDR3. Germline CDR1 KGHSH, CDR2 LQKENI. The V and J ends lost 5 bases and 4 bases, in that order; junction bases with no gene match: 15. This sequence joins TRBV18 and TRBJ1-1, with 8 bases that match TRBD1. Sequences were obtained from PBMCs. This TCR derives from a man aged 30 to 45 in good health and CMV-seropositive. The CDR3 protein is CASSTPGGDVPSTEAFF. The CDR3 nucleotides read TGTGCCAGCTCAACCCCAGGGGGCGATGTTCCCTCCACTGAAGCTTTCTTT.